This is a list of T cell receptor beta chains from one sample in a study of radiotherapy plus CTLA-4 blockade in lung cancer. Here immunoSEQ multiplex PCR was the method, and the copy in TCRdb shows in-frame clones only, minus some. In the table there are tens of thousands of clones, 70% to 90% of which are singletons. The sequencing used peripheral blood, collected from a patient treated with radiotherapy plus ipilimumab. The receptors originated from a human donor with non-small cell lung cancer that progressed on radiotherapy plus ipilimumab. Both conserved end residues are part of each CDR3. D genes are given only for firm matches. Rows give clone size only sometimes, using once, few, many, or a class for an expanded clone.

V	J	size	D	CDR3	DNA
TRBV7-2	TRBJ2-3	NA	NA	CASSPYQRGTDTQYF	TGTGCCAGCAGCCCGTACCAGCGAGGCACAGATACGCAGTATTTT
TRBV29-1	TRBJ2-5	NA	NA	CSVPDGPQETQYF	TGCAGCGTTCCGGACGGACCCCAAGAGACCCAGTACTTC
TRBV27	TRBJ1-2	NA	TRBD1	CASSLYSAGGGYGYTF	TGTGCCAGCAGTCTCTATTCGGCAGGGGGCGGATATGGCTACACCTTC
TRBV18	TRBJ1-3	NA	TRBD1	CASSPPGQGRNTIYF	TGTGCCAGCTCACCGCCGGGACAGGGGAGAAACACCATATATTTT
TRBV7-8	TRBJ2-2	NA	TRBD1	CASSLAPDRGRTGELFF	TGTGCCAGCAGCTTAGCCCCGGACAGGGGAAGGACCGGGGAGCTGTTTTTT
TRBV27	TRBJ2-1	NA	NA	CASSLMAGEQFF	TGTGCCAGCAGTTTAATGGCAGGGGAGCAGTTCTTC
TRBV7-6	TRBJ2-7	NA	TRBD1	CASRDRNSYEQYF	TGTGCCAGCAGGGACAGGAACTCCTACGAGCAGTACTTC
TRBV5-1	TRBJ2-2	NA	TRBD2	CASSLLSGGARTGELFF	TGCGCCAGCAGCTTGCTTAGCGGGGGGGCCCGCACCGGGGAGCTGTTTTTT
TRBV2	TRBJ2-2	NA	TRBD1	CASSEVWTGVTGELFF	TGTGCCAGCAGTGAGGTCTGGACAGGGGTTACCGGGGAGCTGTTTTTT
TRBV30	TRBJ2-1	NA	NA	CAWSVPPGLQFF	TGTGCCTGGAGTGTACCCCCGGGACTTCAGTTCTTC
TRBV2	TRBJ2-6	NA	NA	CASNSPGLLPGANVLTF	TGTGCCAGCAACAGCCCAGGGTTGCTCCCTGGGGCCAACGTCCTGACTTTC
TRBV7-8	TRBJ1-4	NA	NA	CASSLGGTNEKLFF	TGTGCCAGCAGCCTCGGAGGAACTAATGAAAAACTGTTTTTT
TRBV9	TRBJ2-2	once	NA	CAGTGGWIEPDTGELFF	TGTGCCGGCACCGGCGGGTGGATAGAACCGGACACCGGGGAGCTGTTTTTT
TRBV5-4	TRBJ1-6	NA	NA	CASSFGGEINSPLHF	TGTGCCAGCAGCTTCGGGGGGGAGATTAATTCACCCCTCCACTTT
TRBV5-6	TRBJ1-1	few	NA	CASSLIRNTEAFF	TGTGCCAGCAGCTTGATCCGCAACACTGAAGCTTTCTTT
TRBV9	TRBJ2-2	NA	TRBD2	CASSVTSGNTGELFF	TGTGCCAGCAGCGTCACTAGCGGGAACACCGGGGAGCTGTTTTTT
TRBV20-1	TRBJ2-3	NA	NA	CSAQHDTQYF	TGCAGTGCCCAACATGATACGCAGTATTTT
TRBV6-1	TRBJ2-7	NA	NA	CASSEDGGVYEQYF	TGTGCCAGCAGTGAAGACGGCGGGGTCTACGAGCAGTACTTC
TRBV4-3	TRBJ1-2	NA	TRBD1	CASSQDLTGGGYTF	TGCGCCAGCAGCCAAGATCTAACAGGGGGTGGCTACACCTTC
TRBV7-2	TRBJ2-7	NA	NA	CASSFTGYTYEQYF	TGTGCCAGCAGCTTTACAGGGTATACCTACGAGCAGTACTTC
TRBV29-1	TRBJ2-7	NA	NA	CSAGTAVKGGEQYF	TGCAGCGCCGGCACTGCTGTAAAGGGGGGCGAGCAGTACTTC
TRBV6-6	TRBJ2-3	NA	NA	CASSYSSQDPTDTQYF	TGTGCCAGCAGTTACTCGAGCCAGGATCCCACAGATACGCAGTATTTT
TRBV5-1	TRBJ2-7	NA	TRBD2	CASRPVGRGGGSQYEQYF	TGCGCCAGCAGACCAGTGGGGCGGGGGGGCGGGTCGCAATACGAGCAGTACTTC
TRBV30	TRBJ1-2	NA	NA	CAWTPQGEGYGYTF	TGTGCCTGGACTCCACAGGGAGAGGGCTATGGCTACACCTTC